The 3 T cell receptor beta chains reported below all come from one sample, sequenced in a study of beta chain features in type 1 diabetes (dated by TCRdb to the late 2010s). Library method: the immunoSEQ multiplex PCR assay. All of the isolated RNA was reverse transcribed with the High Capacity cDNA Reverse Transcription Kit, so expressed TCRB transcripts were sequenced. This immuneACCESS table, as held by TCRdb, lists in-frame sequences with V and J called but not all clones. Of the missing ones, under half trace to an unresolved V gene in checked studies; the others have no known cause. The sample includes roughly 380,000 clones, with about 20% observed a single time. The top ten hold around 0.045% of the sample. Sequencing was performed on naive CD4+ T cells from blood. The sample's cell subset or site label, decoded: true naive CD4+ T cells. These receptors were taken from a woman aged 18-30 years in good health.

Only a few counts were recorded for this clone. This chain uses TRBV5-1 with TRBJ1-2, with D possibly being TRBD1 (6 bases). V dropped 4 bases and J dropped 4 bases, with 14 bases sitting between them. Looked up from germline, CDR1 is SGHRS and CDR2 is YFSETQ. The CDR3 loop spans 14 amino acids. CDR3 bases: TGCGCCAGCAGCGGTGGACAGAATTTCTATGGCTACACCTTC. It codes for CASSGGQNFYGYTF.

The gene calls are TRBV30 and TRBJ2-3, with no clear D. The germline V gene encodes CDR1 GTSNPN and CDR2 SVGIG (reference sequence). The CDR3 is made up of 13 amino acids. The ends were cut back, 4 bases at V and 6 bases at J, with 14 bases in the middle. The CDR3 DNA is TGTGCCTGGAACGTAGACACACGTGATACGCAGTATTTT. Translating gives CAWNVDTRDTQYF.

This clone was recorded a few times. The chain has TRBV6-1 and TRBJ2-2; the D gene is possibly TRBD1 (5 bases). The CDR3 covers 15 residues. Germline-derived CDR1 and CDR2 are MNHNS and SASEGT. Trimming shortened V by 2 bases and J by 5 bases, and 12 bases separated the two germline ends. The CDR3 DNA reads TGTGCCAGCAGTGAAAGAGGACAAGGGACCGGGGAGCTGTTTTTT. Translated: CASSERGQGTGELFF.